Each of the 17 T cell receptor beta chains below was sequenced from the same sample in a study of T cells in women clearing cervical HPV infection (dated by TCRdb to the late 2010s). The receptor library was made with the immunoSEQ multiplex PCR assay. What TCRdb holds here is the immuneACCESS table cut down to in-frame rearrangements. Part of the clones is not present; checked against another copy, under half of the missing clones reflect an unresolved V gene, and the others are unexplained. The data table for this sample lists about 39,000 clones. The ten largest clones represent roughly 6% of the sample. What was sequenced was blood buffy coat. The receptors derive from a woman aged 18-70 years with a cervical HPV16 infection that either progressed to CIN3+ or cleared (not recorded which).

As regards this clone: The CDR3 end lies 3 residues beyond the end of the read and is filled in from the germline J gene. The chain has TRBV19 and TRBJ2-5, with D perhaps TRBD2 (7 bases). The length of the CDR3 is 15 residues. Germline values: CDR1 LNHDA, CDR2 SQIVND (reference sequence). V was trimmed by 3 bases and J by 1 base, leaving 12 bases between them. Here the CDR3 reads CASSMGGASQETQYF. Partial CDR3 DNA: TGTGCCAGTAGTATGGGGGGGGCTTCCCAAGAGACC.

Concerning this clone: The CDR3 goes on 3 residues after the read ends, and that part is filled in from the germline J gene. V is TRBV7-2 and J is TRBJ2-3; D gene ambiguous. CDR1 and CDR2 (germline): SGHTA, FQGNSA. The CDR3 spans 15 residues. V was trimmed by 6 bases and J by 0 bases, leaving 13 bases between them. The DNA read from the CDR3 is TGTGCCAGCAGACTCTCCCGTGCTAGCACAGATACG. This translates into CASRLSRASTDT. The whole CDR3 sequence reads CASRLSRASTDTQYF.

A word on this clone: The read halts 3 residues ahead of the CDR3 end, with the missing end drawn from the germline J gene. This chain uses TRBV20-1 with TRBJ2-3; 9 bases match TRBD2. With V trimmed by 2 bases and J by 2 bases, 5 bases remained unmatched. This CDR3 spans 15 amino acids. Germline V lookup: CDR1 DFQATT, CDR2 SNEGSKA (reference sequence). This chain's CDR3 is CSARSPSGVTDTQYF. CDR3 DNA (partial): TGCAGTGCTAGATCCCCTAGCGGGGTCACAGATACG.

A note on this clone: Coverage ceases 3 residues before the CDR3 finishes, and the germline J gene fills in the end. The J gene is TRBJ1-5, the V gene TRBV19; tentatively, D is TRBD1 (5 bases). Germline V gene lookup returns CDR1 LNHDA and CDR2 SQIVND (reference sequence). The CDR3 is made up of 14 amino acids. Deletions cut 7 bases from V and 0 bases from J, with 10 bases between. The CDR3 is CASTTTASNQPQHF. The sequenced part of the CDR3 DNA is TGTGCCAGTACCACGACAGCTAGCAATCAGCCC.

With regard to this clone: The read halts 3 residues ahead of the CDR3 end, with the missing end drawn from the germline J gene. The J gene is TRBJ2-3, the V gene TRBV19; 15 bases match TRBD2. The length of the CDR3 is 16 residues. The germline CDR1 and CDR2 sequences are LNHDA and SQIVND (reference sequence). CDR3 protein: CASSQGLAGGQETQYF. The CDR3 bases that were read are TGTGCCAGTAGTCAGGGACTAGCGGGGGGCCAAGAGACG.

Worth noting for this clone: Sequencing ends 3 residues short of the CDR3 end; the germline J gene provides the rest. The chain employs TRBV19 and TRBJ2-6; a possible D gene is TRBD2 (6 bases). Looked up from germline, CDR1 is LNHDA and CDR2 is SQIVND (reference sequence). The CDR3 covers 17 residues. Deletions cut 1 base from V and 0 bases from J, with 10 bases between. Incomplete CDR3 DNA: TGTGCCAGTAGTATAGGGAGGGGCCTCTCTGGGGCCAACGTC. Its protein is CASSIGRGLSGANV. The whole CDR3 sequence reads CASSIGRGLSGANVLTF.

As regards this clone: Germline is not matched at one junction end, which may reflect a read error. The read is 3 residues too short to cover the CDR3 end, so that end is filled in from the germline J gene. The chain is built from TRBV9 and TRBJ2-5; 7 positions match TRBD2. CDR1 and CDR2 (germline): SGDLS, YYNGEE. The CDR3 is made up of 13 amino acids. The CDR3 loop is CASSPAGQGTQYF. Partial CDR3 DNA: TGTGCCAGCAGCCCAGCGGGGCAAGGGACC.

Points on this clone: The CDR3 end is not reached by the read, which stops 3 residues before it; the germline J gene fills it in. The chain carries TRBV20-1 and TRBJ2-7; 8 bases line up with TRBD1. Germline CDR1 DFQATT, CDR2 SNEGSKA (reference sequence). V lost 7 bases to trimming and J lost 3 bases; unmatched junction nucleotides: 5. This CDR3 comprises 12 residues. The CDR3 sequence: CSVRGRGYEQYF. CDR3 bases read: TGCAGTGTCAGGGGGCGCGGCTACGAG.

A note on this clone: The read halts 3 residues ahead of the CDR3 end, with the missing end drawn from the germline J gene. This chain uses TRBV7-9 with TRBJ1-4; TRBD1 agrees at 8 bases. J was trimmed by 5 bases and V by 3 bases; bases with no gene match: 2. The CDR3 is made up of 14 amino acids. The germline V gene has CDR1 SEHNR and CDR2 FQNEAQ (reference sequence). The CDR3 region is CASSLGTGNEKLFF. The part of the CDR3 DNA that was read is TGTGCCAGCAGCTTGGGGACAGGCAATGAAAAA.

With respect to this clone: The CDR3 end lies 3 residues beyond the end of the read and is filled in from the germline J gene. The genes are TRBV20-1 and TRBJ1-2, with a possible D match to TRBD1 (5 bases). Germline V gives CDR1 DFQATT, CDR2 SNEGSKA (reference sequence). Trimming stripped 2 bases from V and 3 bases from J, with 13 bases between. CDR3 length equals 14 residues. The covered CDR3 bases are TGCAGTGCTAGATCTTGGGGCTACGACTATGGC. This encodes CSARSWGYDYG. The full-length CDR3 reads as CSARSWGYDYGYTF.

Comment on this clone: The sequenced fragment ends 3 residues before the CDR3 boundary, so the rest is inferred from the germline J gene. The chain joins TRBV2 to TRBJ2-7, with TRBD1 matching over 10 bases. The CDR3 is 13 amino acids. Per the germline V gene, CDR1 is SNHLY and CDR2 is FYNNEI. V lost 6 bases, J lost 5 bases, and 4 bases stayed unmatched. CDR3 sequence: CASRATGGHEQYF. CDR3 bases read: TGTGCCAGCAGAGCGACAGGGGGCCACGAG. The full variable domain, in which reference TRBV2 and TRBJ2-7 provide the parts outside the CDR3, is EPEVTQTPSHQVTQMGQEVILRCVPISNHLYFYWYRQILGQKVEFLVSFYNNEISEKSEIFDDQFSVERPDGSNFTLKIRSTKLEDSAMYFCASRATGGHEQYFGPGTRLTVT.

A note on this clone: The read ends 3 residues before the CDR3 terminus; that terminus is restored from the germline J gene. V is TRBV14 and J is TRBJ2-1; 11 nucleotides line up with TRBD2. The CDR3 totals 16 residues. V lost 2 bases and J lost 4; bases outside the gene matches: 4. Germline lookup yields CDR1 SGHDN and CDR2 FVKESK. CDR3 loop: CASSQPLAGAYNEQFF. Partial CDR3 DNA: TGTGCCAGCAGCCAACCACTAGCGGGAGCATACAATGAG.

In the case of this clone: Sequencing ends 3 residues short of the CDR3 end; the germline J gene provides the rest. The V and J genes are TRBV16 and TRBJ1-2, with D possibly being TRBD1 (5 bases). V gave up 0 bases and J gave up 5 bases, with 10 bases separating them. The germline V gene encodes CDR1 KGHSY and CDR2 FQNENV. The CDR3 has 14 amino acids. CDR3 in amino acids: CASSQSYRGYGYTF. The part of the CDR3 DNA that was read is TGTGCCAGCAGCCAATCGTATCGGGGGTATGGC.

Details on this clone: The read halts 3 residues ahead of the CDR3 end, with the missing end drawn from the germline J gene. This sequence joins TRBV19 and TRBJ1-1; 10 bases map to TRBD1. CDR3 length equals 16 residues. CDR1 LNHDA and CDR2 SQIVND come from the germline V gene (reference sequence). V was pared by 4 bases and J by 6 bases, with 11 bases of the junction left unmatched. Incomplete CDR3 DNA: TGTGCCAGTAGTACCATCCCGTATGGGACAGGGGCTGAA. Its translation: CASSTIPYGTGAE. The CDR3 in full is CASSTIPYGTGAEAFF.

Notes on this clone: Read sequence stops 3 residues before the CDR3 end, and the germline J gene provides the missing end. The gene calls are TRBV7-3 and TRBJ2-6; 12 positions agree with TRBD1. The CDR3 has 18 residues. V lost 5 bases to trimming and J lost 2 bases; unmatched junction nucleotides: 7. The germline CDR1 and CDR2 sequences are SGHTA and FQGTGA. The CDR3 is CASSGAGTGGPGANVLTF. The sequenced CDR3 bases are TGTGCCAGCAGCGGAGCCGGGACAGGGGGCCCTGGGGCCAACGTC. Using reference TRBV7-3 and TRBJ2-6 for the parts outside the CDR3, the full variable domain is GAGVSQTPSNKVTEKGKYVELRCDPISGHTALYWYRQSLGQGPEFLIYFQGTGAADDSGLPNDRFFAVRPEGSVSTLKIQRTERGDSAVYLCASSGAGTGGPGANVLTFGAGSRLTVL.

In regard to this clone: The read ends 3 residues early relative to the CDR3; the germline J gene fills the gap. Other DNA sequences in the sample encode the same CDR3. The chain employs TRBV6-2 or TRBV6-3 and TRBJ2-2; no reliable D call. Germline CDR1 is MNHEY and CDR2 is SVGEGT. V lost 6 bases to trimming and J lost 4 bases, with 6 bases between them. This CDR3 contains 12 residues. CDR3 amino acids: CASSWPTGELFF. Incomplete CDR3 DNA: TGTGCCAGCAGCTGGCCCACCGGGGAG.

The CDR3 region is CASSWDNYEQYF. The part of the CDR3 DNA that was read is TGTGCCAGCAGTTGGGACAACTACGAG. The chain joins TRBV6-2 or TRBV6-3 to TRBJ2-7; possibly TRBD1 for D (6 bases). The DNA ends 3 residues before the CDR3 does, and the rest of the CDR3 is filled in from the germline J gene. Germline V gene lookup returns CDR1 MNHEY and CDR2 SVGEGT. The CDR3 runs 12 residues. Trimming took 4 bases from V and 3 from J, leaving 7 bases between them.